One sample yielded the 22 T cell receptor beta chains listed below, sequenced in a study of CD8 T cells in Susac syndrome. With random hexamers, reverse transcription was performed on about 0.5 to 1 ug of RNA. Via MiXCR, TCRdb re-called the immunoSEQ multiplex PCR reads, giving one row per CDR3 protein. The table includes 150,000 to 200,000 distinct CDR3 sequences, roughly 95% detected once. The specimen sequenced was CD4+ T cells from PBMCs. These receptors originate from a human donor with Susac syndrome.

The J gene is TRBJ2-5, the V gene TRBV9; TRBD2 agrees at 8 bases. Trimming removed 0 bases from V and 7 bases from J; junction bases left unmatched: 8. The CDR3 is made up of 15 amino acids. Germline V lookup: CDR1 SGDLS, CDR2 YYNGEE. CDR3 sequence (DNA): TGTGCCAGCAGCGTAGCTCTGGGACTAGAGGGGACCCAGTACTTC. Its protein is CASSVALGLEGTQYF.

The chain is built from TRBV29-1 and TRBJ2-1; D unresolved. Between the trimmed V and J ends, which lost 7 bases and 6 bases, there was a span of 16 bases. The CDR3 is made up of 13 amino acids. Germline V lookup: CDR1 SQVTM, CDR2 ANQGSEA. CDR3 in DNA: TGCAGCGCCGCTTATGCCCCTCGCAATGAGCAGTTCTTC. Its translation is CSAAYAPRNEQFF.

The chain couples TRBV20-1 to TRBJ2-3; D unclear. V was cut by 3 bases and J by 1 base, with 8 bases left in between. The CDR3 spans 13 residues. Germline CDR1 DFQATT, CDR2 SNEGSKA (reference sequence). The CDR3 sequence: CSASSGGTDTQYF. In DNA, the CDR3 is TGCAGTGCTAGTTCCGGAGGCACAGATACGCAGTATTTT.

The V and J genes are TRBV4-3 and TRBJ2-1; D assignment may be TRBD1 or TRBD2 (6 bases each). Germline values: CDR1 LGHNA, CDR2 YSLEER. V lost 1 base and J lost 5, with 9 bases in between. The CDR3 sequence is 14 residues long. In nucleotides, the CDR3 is TGCGCCAGCAGCCAAGGGGGGGCACACAATGAGCAGTTCTTC. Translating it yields CASSQGGAHNEQFF.

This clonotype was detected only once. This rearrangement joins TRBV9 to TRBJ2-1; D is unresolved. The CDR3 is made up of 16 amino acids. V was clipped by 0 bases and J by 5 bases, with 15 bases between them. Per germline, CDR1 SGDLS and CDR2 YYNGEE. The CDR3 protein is CASSVDRTSPDNEQFF. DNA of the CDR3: TGTGCCAGCAGCGTAGATCGGACCTCTCCCGACAATGAGCAGTTCTTC.

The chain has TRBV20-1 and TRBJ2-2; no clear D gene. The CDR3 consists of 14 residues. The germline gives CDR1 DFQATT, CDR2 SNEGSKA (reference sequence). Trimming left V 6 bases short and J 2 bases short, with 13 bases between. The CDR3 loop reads CSARSTTNTGELFF. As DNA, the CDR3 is TGCAGTGCGCGTAGCACAACCAACACCGGGGAGCTGTTTTTT.

The CDR3 sequence: CASSKLAGLYNEQFF. The CDR3 region has the DNA TGTGCCAGCAGCAAACTAGCGGGACTGTACAATGAGCAGTTCTTC. The chain carries TRBV7-2 and TRBJ2-1; 10 bases line up with TRBD2. The V gene's germline CDR1 is SGHTA and CDR2 FQGNSA. The CDR3 is 15 residues long. V gave up 5 bases and J gave up 4 bases; unmatched junction bases: 5.

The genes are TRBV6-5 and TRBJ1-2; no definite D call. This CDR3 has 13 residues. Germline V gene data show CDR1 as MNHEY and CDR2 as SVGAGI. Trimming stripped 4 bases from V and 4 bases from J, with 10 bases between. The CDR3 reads CASSSVGGYGYTF. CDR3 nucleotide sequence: TGTGCCAGCAGTTCCGTGGGTGGCTATGGCTACACCTTC.

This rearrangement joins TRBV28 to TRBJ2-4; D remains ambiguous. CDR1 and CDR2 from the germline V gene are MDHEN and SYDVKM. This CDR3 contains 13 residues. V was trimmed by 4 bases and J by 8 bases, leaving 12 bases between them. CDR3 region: CASSSPGQDIQYF. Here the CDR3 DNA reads TGTGCCAGCAGTTCGCCGGGTCAGGACATTCAGTACTTC.

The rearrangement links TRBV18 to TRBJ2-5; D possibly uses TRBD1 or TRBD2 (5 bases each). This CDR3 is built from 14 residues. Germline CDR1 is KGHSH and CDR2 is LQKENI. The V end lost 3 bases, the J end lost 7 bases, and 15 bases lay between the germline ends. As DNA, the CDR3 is TGTGCCAGCTCACCCGCGGGCGCTACAGGGACCCAGTACTTC. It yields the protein CASSPAGATGTQYF.

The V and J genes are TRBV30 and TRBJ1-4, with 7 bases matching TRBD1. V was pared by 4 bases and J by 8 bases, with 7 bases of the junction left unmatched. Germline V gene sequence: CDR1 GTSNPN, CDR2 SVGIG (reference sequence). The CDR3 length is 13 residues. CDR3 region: CAWMNRDSEKLFF. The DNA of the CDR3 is TGTGCCTGGATGAACCGGGACAGCGAAAAACTGTTTTTT.

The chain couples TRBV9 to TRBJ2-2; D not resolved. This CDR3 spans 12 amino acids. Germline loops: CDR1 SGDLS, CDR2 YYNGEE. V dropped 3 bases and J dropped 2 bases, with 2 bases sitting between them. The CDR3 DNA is TGTGCCAGCAGCGAAAACACCGGGGAGCTGTTTTTT. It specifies CASSENTGELFF.

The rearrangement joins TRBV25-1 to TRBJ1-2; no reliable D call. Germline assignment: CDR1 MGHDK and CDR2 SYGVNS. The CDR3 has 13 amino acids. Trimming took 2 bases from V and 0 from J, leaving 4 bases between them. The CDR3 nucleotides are TGTGCCAGCAGTGAAGTAGCTAACTATGGCTACACCTTC. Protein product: CASSEVANYGYTF.

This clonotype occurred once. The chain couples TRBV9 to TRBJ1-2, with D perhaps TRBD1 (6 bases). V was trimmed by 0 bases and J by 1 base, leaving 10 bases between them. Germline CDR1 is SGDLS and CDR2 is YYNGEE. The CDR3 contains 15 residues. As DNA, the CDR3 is TGTGCCAGCAGCGTAGGCGGACAGATTAACTATGGCTACACCTTC. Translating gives CASSVGGQINYGYTF. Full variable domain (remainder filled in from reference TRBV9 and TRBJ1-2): DSGVTQTPKHLITATGQRVTLRCSPRSGDLSVYWYQQSLDQGLQFLIQYYNGEERAKGNILERFSAQQFPDLHSELNLSSLELGDSALYFCASSVGGQINYGYTFGSGTRLTVV.

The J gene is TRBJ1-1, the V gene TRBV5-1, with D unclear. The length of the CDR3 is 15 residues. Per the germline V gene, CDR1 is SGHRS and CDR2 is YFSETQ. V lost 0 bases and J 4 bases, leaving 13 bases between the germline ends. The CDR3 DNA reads TGCGCCAGCAGCTTGGACCCCGAGAGGGCCACTGAAGCTTTCTTT. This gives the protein CASSLDPERATEAFF.

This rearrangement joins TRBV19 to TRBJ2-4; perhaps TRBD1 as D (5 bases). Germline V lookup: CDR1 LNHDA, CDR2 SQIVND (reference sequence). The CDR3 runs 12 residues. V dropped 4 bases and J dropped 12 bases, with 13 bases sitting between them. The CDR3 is CASSNPGFTQYF. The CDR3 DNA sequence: TGTGCCAGTAGTAACCCAGGGTTTACTCAGTACTTC.

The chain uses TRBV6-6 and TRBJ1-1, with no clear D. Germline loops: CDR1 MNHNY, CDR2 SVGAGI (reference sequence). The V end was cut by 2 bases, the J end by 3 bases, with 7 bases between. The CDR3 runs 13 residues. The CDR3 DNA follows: TGTGCCAGCAGTTACAGTCAGGACACTGAAGCTTTCTTT. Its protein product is CASSYSQDTEAFF.

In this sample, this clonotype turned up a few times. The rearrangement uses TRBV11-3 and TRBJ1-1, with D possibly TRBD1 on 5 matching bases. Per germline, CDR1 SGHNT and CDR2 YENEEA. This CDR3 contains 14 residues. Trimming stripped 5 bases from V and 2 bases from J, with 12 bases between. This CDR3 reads CASSLGRGNTEAFF. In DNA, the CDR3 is TGTGCCAGCAGCCTCGGGAGGGGTAACACTGAAGCTTTCTTT.

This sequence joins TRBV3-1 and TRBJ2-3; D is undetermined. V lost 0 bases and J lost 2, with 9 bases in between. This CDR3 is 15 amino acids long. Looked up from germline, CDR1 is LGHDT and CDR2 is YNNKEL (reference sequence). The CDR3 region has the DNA TGTGCCAGCAGCCAAGATAGGGTTACCACAGATACGCAGTATTTT. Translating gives CASSQDRVTTDTQYF.

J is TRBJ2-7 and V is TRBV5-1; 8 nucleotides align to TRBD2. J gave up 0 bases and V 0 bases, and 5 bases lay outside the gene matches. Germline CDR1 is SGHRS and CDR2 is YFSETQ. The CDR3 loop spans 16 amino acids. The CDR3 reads CASSLALAANSYEQYF. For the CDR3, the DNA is TGCGCCAGCAGCTTGGCACTAGCGGCCAACTCCTACGAGCAGTACTTC.

CDR3 DNA: TGTGCCAGCAGTTCATACAGGGAAGGCTACACCTTC. Its protein is CASSSYREGYTF. The chain has TRBV28 and TRBJ1-2; TRBD1 might be the D (6 bases). V lost 4 bases and J lost 8, with 11 bases in between. Germline V gene lookup returns CDR1 MDHEN and CDR2 SYDVKM. The length of the CDR3 is 12 residues.

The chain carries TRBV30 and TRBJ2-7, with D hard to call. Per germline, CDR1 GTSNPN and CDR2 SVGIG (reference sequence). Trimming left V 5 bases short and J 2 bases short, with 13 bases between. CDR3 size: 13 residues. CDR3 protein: CAWAPGPPYEQYF. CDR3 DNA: TGTGCCTGGGCCCCCGGGCCCCCCTACGAGCAGTACTTC.